Shown below are 22 T cell receptor beta chains from a single sample sequenced in a study of T cells in localized non-small cell lung cancer. Sequenced by immunoSEQ multiplex PCR; TCRdb stores in-frame clones only, minus some. The sample contains some 11,000 clones, over 65% of which appear only once. The specimen comprised peripheral blood, sampled before any cancer treatment. These receptors came from an older male donor with stage I lung adenocarcinoma.

This clone was detected a few times. This chain joins TRBV5-1 and TRBJ1-5; D may be TRBD1 (5 bases). This CDR3 is built from 11 residues. From germline, CDR1 is SGHRS and CDR2 YFSETQ. V was pared by 2 bases and J by 9 bases, with 6 bases between. CDR3 nucleotide sequence: TGCGCCAGCAGCTTCGGGGGGCCCCAGCATTTT. It is translated as CASSFGGPQHF.

This clone turned up a few times. V is TRBV19 and J is TRBJ1-1; 7 positions agree with TRBD1. This CDR3 comprises 13 residues. CDR1 is LNHDA and CDR2 is SQIVND in the germline V gene (reference sequence). J was trimmed by 3 bases and V by 5 bases; bases with no gene match: 3. The CDR3, as DNA: TGTGCCAGTAGTGACAGGGCCGACACTGAAGCTTTCTTT. Amino acid sequence: CASSDRADTEAFF.

The V and J genes are TRBV6-1 and TRBJ1-1; unclear D gene. CDR1 is MNHNS and CDR2 is SASEGT in the germline V gene. The CDR3 spans 13 residues. V was cut by 8 bases and J by 3 bases, with 13 bases left in between. The CDR3 region is CASWERSYTEAFF. The DNA for the CDR3 is TGTGCCAGCTGGGAGCGTTCTTACACTGAAGCTTTCTTT.

This rearrangement joins TRBV6-5 to TRBJ1-1; D not resolved. Germline V gene lookup returns CDR1 MNHEY and CDR2 SVGAGI. The CDR3 extends over 13 amino acids. Trimming removed 0 bases at V and 5 bases at J, with 7 bases between. The CDR3 DNA is TGTGCCAGCAGTTACTCCGGGGTAACTGAAGCTTTCTTT. This codes for CASSYSGVTEAFF.

The rearrangement links TRBV5-1 to TRBJ1-2; TRBD1 matches 7 bases. This CDR3 spans 14 amino acids. Germline CDR1 SGHRS, CDR2 YFSETQ. Trimming at V came to 2 bases and at J to 0 bases, leaving 1 base not matched to a gene. The CDR3 loop is CASSLGTANYGYTF. DNA for the CDR3: TGCGCCAGCAGCTTAGGGACAGCTAACTATGGCTACACCTTC.

This chain joins TRBV6-5 and TRBJ2-6, with D uncertain. This CDR3 comprises 14 residues. V lost 6 bases to trimming and J lost 2 bases, with 8 bases between them. Germline CDR1 is MNHEY and CDR2 is SVGAGI. The CDR3 nucleotides read TGTGCCAGCAGCCCAATACCTGGGGCCAACGTCCTGACTTTC. Protein product: CASSPIPGANVLTF.

The sample holds a few counts of this clone. The J gene is TRBJ2-7, the V gene TRBV6-1, with unresolved D. The CDR3 runs to 14 residues. Germline assignment: CDR1 MNHNS and CDR2 SASEGT. The V gene lost 2 bases and the J gene lost 3 bases, with 11 bases spanning the gap. The CDR3 sequence: CASSERLEHYEQYF. CDR3 sequence (DNA): TGTGCCAGCAGTGAACGGTTAGAACACTACGAGCAGTACTTC.

This rearrangement joins TRBV7-3 to TRBJ2-1, with TRBD1 matching 8 bases. Losses at the gene ends were 0 bases for V and 6 bases for J; bases not matched to a gene: 7. The CDR3 totals 16 residues. Germline CDR1 and CDR2: SGHTA and FQGTGA. This CDR3 reads CASSLTSGQGSNEQFF. The CDR3 coding sequence is TGTGCCAGCAGCTTAACCTCCGGACAGGGTTCCAATGAGCAGTTCTTC.

V usage is TRBV18 and J usage is TRBJ2-4; D tentatively reads TRBD1 or TRBD2 (7 bases each). Germline V lookup: CDR1 KGHSH, CDR2 LQKENI. The CDR3 runs to 16 residues. The V gene lost 3 bases and the J gene lost 1 base, with 13 bases spanning the gap. For the CDR3, the DNA is TGTGCCAGCTCACCTACCCAGGGGGGGGCCAAAAACATTCAGTACTTC. Protein product: CASSPTQGGAKNIQYF.

The chain recombines TRBV5-1 with TRBJ2-6; either TRBD1 or TRBD2 may supply D (5 bases each). The CDR3 length is 15 residues. Trimming stripped 6 bases from V and 3 bases from J, with 13 bases between. CDR1 SGHRS and CDR2 YFSETQ come from the germline V gene. The chain's CDR3 is CASIPGTGGANVLTF. Here the CDR3 DNA reads TGCGCCAGCATCCCAGGGACCGGTGGGGCCAACGTCCTGACTTTC.

The chain combines TRBV4-1 with TRBJ2-1; TRBD2 matches 9 bases. Trimming took 2 bases from V and 6 from J; bases not matched to a gene: 11. The CDR3 runs 17 residues. Germline CDR1 reads MGHRA; CDR2 reads YSYEKL. CDR3 protein: CASSQPTGAGGRNEQFF. The CDR3 nucleotides are TGCGCCAGCAGCCAACCCACCGGGGCGGGGGGGCGCAATGAGCAGTTCTTC.

In DNA, the CDR3 is TGTGCCAGCAGCGTACAGGGAATCAGCACCGGGGAGCTGTTTTTT. Protein: CASSVQGISTGELFF. The rearrangement joins TRBV9 to TRBJ2-2; TRBD1 is a possible D gene (5 bases). The CDR3 totals 15 residues. Trimming left V 1 base short and J 4 bases short, with 11 bases between. CDR1 is SGDLS and CDR2 is YYNGEE in the germline V gene. Together with reference TRBV9 and TRBJ2-2, the CDR3 gives the full variable domain: DSGVTQTPKHLITATGQRVTLRCSPRSGDLSVYWYQQSLDQGLQFLIQYYNGEERAKGNILERFSAQQFPDLHSELNLSSLELGDSALYFCASSVQGISTGELFFGEGSRLTVL.

This clone was seen a handful of times. V usage is TRBV6-5 and J usage is TRBJ1-2, with D hard to call. This CDR3 has 14 residues. The V gene's germline CDR1 is MNHEY and CDR2 SVGAGI. The germline V and J ends were trimmed by 4 bases and 2 bases, with 11 bases remaining between them. CDR3 protein: CASSSQQMNYGYTF. DNA of the CDR3: TGTGCCAGCAGTTCCCAACAAATGAACTATGGCTACACCTTC.

This chain's CDR3 is CASSPGWGGSPTKQYF. CDR3 bases: TGTGCCAGCAGCCCTGGATGGGGGGGCAGTCCTACGAAGCAGTACTTC. The V call is TRBV4-2, the J call TRBJ2-7; D is possibly TRBD2 (7 bases). Trimming stripped 4 bases from V and 8 bases from J, with 24 bases between. In germline, CDR1 is LGHNA, CDR2 YNFKEQ. There are 16 residues in the CDR3.

The CDR3 DNA follows: TGTGCCAGTAGTATGTGGCGCGGGATTAACCAAGAGACCCAGTACTTC. Its protein is CASSMWRGINQETQYF. The V and J genes are TRBV19 and TRBJ2-5; tentative D call: TRBD2 (6 bases). This CDR3 has 16 residues. Germline CDR1 is LNHDA and CDR2 is SQIVND (reference sequence). V lost 3 bases and J lost 0, with 14 bases in between. Full variable domain (remainder filled in from reference TRBV19 and TRBJ2-5): DGGITQSPKYLFRKEGQNVTLSCEQNLNHDAMYWYRQDPGQGLRLIYYSQIVNDFQKGDIAEGYSVSREKKESFPLTVTSAQKNPTAFYLCASSMWRGINQETQYFGPGTRLLVL.

The rearrangement links TRBV7-5 to TRBJ2-5; TRBD1 is taken as the D call from the table, unchecked against the DNA. TRBV7-5 is a pseudogene. The CDR3 extends over 13 amino acids. CDR3 bases: TGTGCCACCTACCACAGGGAACGGGAGACCCAGTACTTC. It yields the protein CATYHRERETQYF.

This CDR3 is CASSQGTTDQPQHF. DNA for the CDR3: TGTGCCAGCAGCCAAGGGACAACGGATCAGCCCCAGCATTTT. The V gene is TRBV5-4, the J gene TRBJ1-5; tentative D call: TRBD1 (6 bases). This CDR3 has 14 residues. Germline V gene lookup returns CDR1 SGHNT and CDR2 YYREEE (reference sequence). V lost 4 bases, J lost 5 bases, and 13 bases lay in between.

J is TRBJ1-2 and V is TRBV7-7, with 9 bases identical to TRBD1. The J segment lost 8 bases and the V segment lost 4 bases, leaving 5 bases of the junction unmatched. CDR3 size: 13 residues. CDR1 is SSHAT, CDR2 FNYEAQ, per germline (reference sequence). CDR3 nucleotide sequence: TGTGCCAGCAGCTCCTACAGGGGGCTAGGCTACACCTTC. Translation gives CASSSYRGLGYTF.

The CDR3 DNA is TGTGCCAGCAGTTATGGGTGGGGCAGCAACACTGAAGCTTTCTTT. It specifies CASSYGWGSNTEAFF. The chain links TRBV7-3 to TRBJ1-1; a weak D match, TRBD1 (5 bases). Per germline, CDR1 SGHTA and CDR2 FQGTGA. With 6 bases removed from V and 2 bases from J, the gap between germline ends came to 16 bases. The CDR3 consists of 15 residues.

The chain couples TRBV7-8 to TRBJ1-2; possibly TRBD1 for D (6 bases). Germline CDR1 and CDR2: SGHVS and FQNEAQ. V was clipped by 0 bases and J by 7 bases, with 12 bases between them. The length of the CDR3 is 14 residues. CDR3 protein: CASSLAGAGIGYTF. CDR3 in DNA: TGTGCCAGCAGCTTAGCGGGGGCTGGGATTGGCTACACCTTC.

In this sample, this clone turned up a few times. V usage is TRBV4-2 and J usage is TRBJ2-7, with unresolved D. The length of the CDR3 is 14 residues. Germline CDR1 is LGHNA and CDR2 is YNFKEQ. Trimming took 2 bases from V and 0 from J, leaving 8 bases between them. The CDR3 DNA sequence: TGTGCCAGCAGCCAACAGGCGGACTCCTACGAGCAGTACTTC. Residues: CASSQQADSYEQYF.

V is TRBV7-3 and J is TRBJ2-2, with D tentatively TRBD1 or TRBD2 (5 bases each). V lost 2 bases to trimming and J lost 3 bases, with 10 bases between them. This CDR3 comprises 15 residues. Germline CDR1 is SGHTA and CDR2 is FQGTGA. For the CDR3, the DNA is TGTGCCAGCAGCTTACACGGGGCGCACACCGGGGAGCTGTTTTTT. It is translated as CASSLHGAHTGELFF.